Listed below are T cell receptor beta chains from one sample, sequenced in a study of T cell clonotyping in hematopoietic cell transplantation. Clones were read by immunoSEQ multiplex PCR, and TCRdb kept only the in-frame ones, dropping some. The sample has some 35,000 clones, 95% seen once. Source: peripheral blood mononuclear cells, taken before stem cell transplant. These receptors all stem from a man aged 40-49 years with chronic myeloid leukemia. Some clones in this sample may be carry-over from other donors' samples. The conserved cysteine and the conserved F or W are not part of the CDR3 here. The D gene is left open where the match is weak. Size values are once, few and many counts, or a class for expanded clones, and some rows have none.

v_call d_call clone_size cdr3_aa
TRBV13 . . ASSSRDFGNTGELF
TRBV6-1 . . ASRQGLNSNQPQH
TRBV5-1 TRBD1 . ASSVNADRGGETQY
TRBV7-6 . . ASSFSRQETQY
TRBV10-3 . . ATQKGTQNTEAF
TRBV2 TRBD1 once ASSEDRGPGNTIY
TRBV15 . . ATSREGGTNYGYT
TRBV5-1 . . ASSLAEDRANTEAF
TRBV20-1 . . SASTWNEQY
TRBV11-2 . . ASSLTRNTEAF
TRBV7-2 . . ASSLDPQVLSPLH
TRBV28 . . AIQGNEKLF
TRBV1 . . TSSQGPYAGGPNEQF
TRBV27 . . ASSLSSRGGQPQH
TRBV20-1 . . SDGAFAEAF
TRBV4-2 TRBD2 . ASSQVASGVYNEQF
TRBV9 . . ASSVQAADTEAF
TRBV2 . . ASGWNSYNSPLH
TRBV30 . . AWRGGVNSGNTIY
TRBV5-3 . . ARSLESGNEQF
TRBV10-3 TRBD1 . AISEGQGAKNIQY
TRBV5-1 . . ASSLGVQETQY
TRBV6-4 TRBD1 . ASSDVAGGFSPLH
TRBV6-5 . . ASSYRGGGYEQY
TRBV7-8 . . ASSLEGRSYEQY
TRBV7-2 . . ASSFLPEGPSTDTQY
TRBV27 . . ASYDYPYEQY
TRBV7-9 . . ASSGRMGETQY
TRBV14 . . ASPRRTGANGKETQY
TRBV6-1 . . ASRAGLNQPQH
TRBV29-1 TRBD1 . SVRTGVGNTEAF